One and the same sample provided the 10 T cell receptor beta chains below, sequenced in a study of shared clonotypes between healthy human individuals. The method was immunoSEQ multiplex PCR; TCRdb's version includes in-frame clones alone and lacks a portion of them. In the table there are 1,400,000 or so clones, 98% to 99% of which are singletons. Material: naive CD4+ T cells sorted from blood. Subset noted: CD45RA+ positively selected. All receptors come from a man aged 25 to 40 in good health.

This clone was recorded only once. V usage is TRBV6-5 and J usage is TRBJ1-2; the D gene is possibly TRBD1 (6 bases). Germline lookup yields CDR1 MNHEY and CDR2 SVGAGI. V was clipped by 8 bases and J by 4 bases, with 14 bases between them. CDR3 length equals 13 residues. CDR3 nucleotide sequence: TGTGCCAGCGGACCCAGGACAGCCTATGGCTACACCTTC. It is translated as CASGPRTAYGYTF.

This chain joins TRBV19 and TRBJ1-4; unclear D gene. The V end was cut by 3 bases, the J end by 6 bases, with 11 bases between. Germline V gene data show CDR1 as LNHDA and CDR2 as SQIVND (reference sequence). The length of the CDR3 is 14 residues. CDR3 sequence (DNA): TGTGCCAGTAGTATCGTTACAAGGTATGAAAAACTGTTTTTT. Protein product: CASSIVTRYEKLFF.

The chain links TRBV2 to TRBJ1-5; D not resolved. Germline CDR1 is SNHLY and CDR2 is FYNNEI. Trimming pared 0 bases from V and 5 bases from J, leaving 8 bases between. The CDR3 totals 14 residues. Here the CDR3 DNA reads TGTGCCAGCAGTGAAGCAGTGATGGATCAGCCCCAGCATTTT. Translated, it gives CASSEAVMDQPQHF.

J is TRBJ2-7 and V is TRBV9, with TRBD1 identical over 9 bases. The CDR3 length is 15 residues. Germline CDR1 and CDR2: SGDLS and YYNGEE. Trimming took 3 bases from V and 3 from J; bases not matched to a gene: 7. The DNA for the CDR3 is TGTGCCAGCAGCGAAGCCGGGACAGGGAACTACGAGCAGTACTTC. Its translation: CASSEAGTGNYEQYF.

The chain has TRBV5-1 and TRBJ2-2; D is possibly TRBD2 (5 bases). Looked up from germline, CDR1 is SGHRS and CDR2 is YFSETQ. CDR3 size: 16 residues. V was clipped by 0 bases and J by 4 bases, with 13 bases between them. The DNA for the CDR3 is TGCGCCAGCAGCTTGGTTTGGCGGGTCTCCACCGGGGAGCTGTTTTTT. Its translation is CASSLVWRVSTGELFF.

This rearrangement joins TRBV6-5 to TRBJ2-7, with a tentative D call TRBD1 (6 bases). V was clipped by 6 bases and J by 0 bases, with 15 bases between them. CDR3 length: 15 residues. Looked up from germline, CDR1 is MNHEY and CDR2 is SVGAGI. The CDR3 region is CASRNPGHISYEQYF. The DNA for the CDR3 is TGTGCCAGCAGAAATCCGGGACATATCTCCTACGAGCAGTACTTC.

The V gene is TRBV6-5, the J gene TRBJ2-3, with 8 bases lining up with TRBD2. V shed 6 bases and J 8 bases; nucleotides not matched to a gene: 10. This CDR3 has 14 residues. Germline values: CDR1 MNHEY, CDR2 SVGAGI. CDR3 bases: TGTGCCAGCAGGGGGGTAGCGGGAAATCCTACGCAGTATTTT. Translation: CASRGVAGNPTQYF.

This clone was detected only once. This chain links TRBV11-3 with TRBJ2-7; TRBD2 matches at 7 bases. There are 15 residues in the CDR3. Trimming took 4 bases from V and 5 from J; bases not matched to a gene: 11. Germline V lookup: CDR1 SGHNT, CDR2 YENEEA. In nucleotides, the CDR3 is TGTGCCAGCAGCTGGGAGGGCACCCCTGTGGACGAGCAGTACTTC. Translation: CASSWEGTPVDEQYF.

Concerning this clone itself: The same CDR3 is also encoded by other DNA sequences in this sample. The rearrangement links TRBV28 to TRBJ2-7; D possibly corresponds to TRBD1 (7 bases). This CDR3 is built from 12 residues. In germline, CDR1 is MDHEN, CDR2 SYDVKM. Trimming cost V 6 bases and J 4 bases, with 10 bases left between them. This CDR3 is CASRQGRYEQYF. The CDR3 nucleotides are TGTGCCAGCAGACAGGGGAGGTACGAGCAGTACTTC.

This chain links TRBV5-1 with TRBJ1-4; the D gene is possibly TRBD1 (6 bases). Germline V lookup: CDR1 SGHRS, CDR2 YFSETQ. The V and J ends lost 1 base and 0 bases respectively, with 13 bases between them. CDR3 length equals 17 residues. The CDR3 region is CASSLFGRGSTNEKLFF. The CDR3 DNA reads TGCGCCAGCAGCTTGTTCGGCAGGGGCTCAACTAATGAAAAACTGTTTTTT.